A selection of T cell receptor beta chains follows, all from one sample in a study of blood T cell repertoires in COVID-19. Assay used: immunoSEQ multiplex PCR; TCRdb lists only in-frame clones, some missing. Of around 140,000 clones listed, approximately 87% are singletons. Sequencing used peripheral blood. These receptors were taken from a man aged 50-59 years with active COVID-19. The CDR3 runs from the conserved cysteine through the conserved F or W.

TRBV2 | 15 | CASNPQGTLNTEAFF
TRBV14 | 15 | CASSRVTGEGDTQYF
TRBV13 | 13 | CASSLGTSQPQHF
TRBV2 | 13 | CASNSGTTETQYF
TRBV6-5 | 15 | CASSLGQGTSSPLHF
TRBV20-1 | 15 | CSASMRGTNTGELFF
TRBV18 | 16 | CASSPPGAFGNQPQHF
TRBV6-2/TRBV6-3 | 14 | CASSYRGPVYGYTF
TRBV9 | 16 | CASRAGTGFPGNTIYF
TRBV11-2 | 16 | CASSLRGDSSYNEQFF
TRBV29-1 | 13 | CSGLNRGNTEAFF
TRBV10-3 | 17 | CAVSPGLAGGNTDTQYF
TRBV20-1 | 14 | CSASRTGAYTEAFF
TRBV15 | 15 | CAASRDTSPYNEQFF
TRBV11-2 | 15 | CASKKSVATNEKLFF
TRBV9 | 15 | CASSGGGARQETQYF
TRBV18 | 16 | CASSQSGTGVTQPQHF
TRBV10-3 | 14 | CAISESEVGTEAFF
TRBV7-3 | 15 | CASTTSGGSTGELFF
TRBV30 | 14 | CAWRGGFGTGELFF
TRBV29-1 | 14 | CSVAEQSSNQPQHF
TRBV7-6 | 17 | CASSLVRGTANTGELFF
TRBV11-2 | 18 | CASSFRRGTGVVSDTQYF
TRBV29-1 | 12 | CSVSTGSNEQFF
TRBV7-9 | 14 | CASSFGMRSYEQYF
TRBV3-1/TRBV3-2 | 15 | CASSQVAGGPGEQYF
TRBV6-5 | 15 | CASRSQGSANEKLFF
TRBV6-2/TRBV6-3 | 13 | CASSYTENTEAFF
TRBV5-4 | 13 | CASSFVGAGGYTF
TRBV9 | 18 | CARLTSPSFPMGTGELFF
TRBV5-1 | 15 | CASSFPDRGPNEQFF
TRBV6-5 | 13 | CASSYDRVHEAFF
TRBV5-1 | 15 | CASSLAGGGYSPLHF
TRBV7-9 | 13 | CASSFSAGDGYTF
TRBV7-9 | 15 | CASSLMRGGTGELFF
TRBV6-5 | 13 | CASKPGLLLEQYF
TRBV5-5 | 15 | CASSQGLAGWYEQYF
TRBV3-1/TRBV3-2 | 14 | CASSQVEGAGELFF
TRBV5-4 | 13 | CASSFPRGYEQYF
TRBV6-6 | 14 | CASSRRDYQETQYF
TRBV11-1 | 18 | CASSLAAGGLFSYNEQFF